These T cell receptor beta chains were read from a single sample in a study of T cell responses to AZD1222 COVID-19 vaccine. Libraries were prepared by immunoSEQ multiplex PCR; TCRdb keeps only in-frame clonotypes and omits some of them. The data contain around 97,000 clones, 88% of them seen just once; the ten biggest clones take up roughly 20%. Specimen: peripheral blood, collected on day 0 of AZD1222 vaccination. Every receptor here comes from an adult in good health. CDR3s include the opening cysteine and the closing phenylalanine or tryptophan. D genes are given only for firm matches. The size entry is marked missing in some rows and otherwise reads once, few, many or a size class.

>NA|NA|TRBV5-4|TRBJ2-7
TGTGCCAGCAGGTTCAACAGGGAAAGCAAGCAGTACTTC
CASRFNRESKQYF
>NA|TRBD1|TRBV4-1|TRBJ1-2
TGCGCCAGCAGCCAAGAAAAGGGGGCGCCAAGAGATGGCTACACCTTC
CASSQEKGAPRDGYTF
>once|NA|TRBV6-2/TRBV6-3|TRBJ2-5
TGTGCCAGCAGTTACCGGGAACTAGTAACGGCAGAGACCCAGTACTTC
CASSYRELVTAETQYF
>NA|NA|TRBV20-1|TRBJ1-2
TGCAGTGCCAGCGGCCGCGGTGGCTACACCTTC
CSASGRGGYTF
>NA|NA|TRBV6-5|TRBJ1-5
TGTGCCAGCAGTTACTCGAATGAGGGTCAGCCCCAGCATTTT
CASSYSNEGQPQHF
>NA|TRBD1|TRBV5-5|TRBJ2-2
TGTGCCAGCAAGGGACAGCCGAACACCGGGGAGCTGTTTTTT
CASKGQPNTGELFF
>NA|NA|TRBV27|TRBJ1-2
TGTGCCAGCAGTGAAAGCCGGGGGACCGGCTACACCTTC
CASSESRGTGYTF
>NA|NA|TRBV9|TRBJ1-2
TGTGCCAGCAGCGTGACGGAGGACTATGGCTACACCTTC
CASSVTEDYGYTF
>NA|NA|TRBV4-3|TRBJ2-1
TGCGCCAGCAGCCATTCCCAACTGGTCGGAGAGCAGTTCTTC
CASSHSQLVGEQFF
>once|NA|TRBV18|TRBJ2-5
TGTGCCAGCTCCGGTGGGGACCAAGAGACCCAGTACTTC
CASSGGDQETQYF
>NA|NA|TRBV13|TRBJ1-6
TGTGCCAGCAGCCGAGGGCTCGTCGGTTCACCCCTCCACTTT
CASSRGLVGSPLHF
>NA|NA|TRBV6-5|TRBJ1-4
TGTGCCAGCAGTTCACTCGGGGAGCATGAAAAACTGTTTTTT
CASSSLGEHEKLFF
>NA|NA|TRBV5-1|TRBJ2-3
TGCGCCAGCAGCTTGTATGGGACCACAGATACGCAGTATTTT
CASSLYGTTDTQYF
>NA|NA|TRBV10-3|TRBJ1-2
TGTGCCACCTCACCCGGGGGGGAGCGTGGTGGCTACACCTTC
CATSPGGERGGYTF
>NA|NA|TRBV5-1|TRBJ1-3
TGCGCCAGCAGCGCAGTGGGTTCTGGAAACACCATATATTTT
CASSAVGSGNTIYF
>NA|TRBD2|TRBV6-5|TRBJ2-7
TGTGCCAGCATGCCGGGACTAGCAATCTACGAGCAGTACTTC
CASMPGLAIYEQYF
>few|TRBD1|TRBV5-5|TRBJ1-3
TGTGCCAGCAGCTCACGCCGGGACAGGGGTCCCAGCTCTGGAAACACCATATATTTT
CASSSRRDRGPSSGNTIYF
>NA|NA|TRBV28|TRBJ1-2
TGTGCCATTACCGACAGTTATGGCTACACCTTC
CAITDSYGYTF
>NA|NA|TRBV11-2|TRBJ2-3
TGTGCCAGCAGCCAGACTAGTTTTGATACGCAGTATTTT
CASSQTSFDTQYF
>NA|NA|TRBV5-4|TRBJ2-7
TGTGCCAGCAGCTTGAGCAGCGGCCTCTCCTACGAGCAGTACTTC
CASSLSSGLSYEQYF
>NA|TRBD2|TRBV6-2/TRBV6-3|TRBJ2-7
TGTGCCAGCAGTCGGACTAGCGGGTACGAGCAGTACTTC
CASSRTSGYEQYF
>NA|NA|TRBV6-2/TRBV6-3|TRBJ2-7
TGTGCCAGCAGTTACTCGGACACCTACGAGCAGTACTTC
CASSYSDTYEQYF
>few|NA|TRBV13|TRBJ1-4
TGTGCCAGCAGCCCTTCACAGAGGTGGGAAGCAACTAATGAAAAACTGTTTTTT
CASSPSQRWEATNEKLFF
>NA|TRBD1|TRBV5-1|TRBJ2-1
TGCGCCAGCAGCTTGGCAGCAGGGGGCCGGGATGAGCAGTTCTTC
CASSLAAGGRDEQFF
>NA|NA|TRBV27|TRBJ2-2
TGTGCCAGCAGTTCCAAAAAACATCTTTGGGACGCCCCGAACACCGGGGAGCTGTTTTTT
CASSSKKHLWDAPNTGELFF
>NA|NA|TRBV11-3|TRBJ2-2
TGTGCCAGCAGCTTAGATCCGAAGGGGGGGAACGGGGAGCTGTTTTTT
CASSLDPKGGNGELFF
>NA|TRBD2|TRBV3-1/TRBV3-2|TRBJ2-2
TGTGCCAGCAGCCAAGTTGCACTAGCGGGACACACCGGGGAGCTGTTTTTT
CASSQVALAGHTGELFF
>NA|NA|TRBV27|TRBJ2-3
TGTGCCAGCAGCAAAAATAGGGGGGATACGCAGTATTTT
CASSKNRGDTQYF
>NA|TRBD1|TRBV9|TRBJ1-2
TGTGCCAGCAGCACGGGGACAGGGGATGGCTACACCTTC
CASSTGTGDGYTF
>NA|NA|TRBV18|TRBJ2-7
TGTGCCAGCTCACCCCCGGATCGGGTCCACGAGCAGTACTTC
CASSPPDRVHEQYF
>NA|NA|TRBV14|TRBJ1-1
TGTGCCAGCAGCTATGGCACTGAAGCTTTCTTT
CASSYGTEAFF
>NA|NA|TRBV6-5|TRBJ1-1
TGTGCCAGCAGTTATGATACATCAGGACACAACACTGAAGCTTTCTTT
CASSYDTSGHNTEAFF
>NA|NA|TRBV21-1|TRBJ1-2
TGTGCCAGCAGCTCCGCGGCGGTTGCCGCCTATGGCTACACCTTC
CASSSAAVAAYGYTF
>NA|NA|TRBV4-1|TRBJ1-2
TGCGCCAGCAGCCTCCAAGCGGCGGCCGGCTACACCTTC
CASSLQAAAGYTF
>NA|NA|TRBV2|TRBJ1-4
TGTGCCAGCAGTGGGACTGATGAAAAACTGTTTTTT
CASSGTDEKLFF
>NA|NA|TRBV10-2|TRBJ2-7
TGCGCCAGCAGCACTCCAGATTCGGTCGACGAGCAGTACTTC
CASSTPDSVDEQYF
>few|NA|TRBV4-1|TRBJ2-7
TGCGCCAGCAGCCTGGCCTCTCCGGGCTACGAGCAGTACTTC
CASSLASPGYEQYF
>NA|NA|TRBV4-3|TRBJ1-1
TGCGCCAGCAGCCTTAAGAGTAACACTGAAGCTTTCTTT
CASSLKSNTEAFF
>few|NA|TRBV28|TRBJ1-2
TGTGCCAGCAGTTTTGCCGGAGAAAATGGCTACACCTTC
CASSFAGENGYTF
>NA|NA|TRBV6-5|TRBJ2-3
TGTGCCAGCAGTTACTCGAGGGGTGCCACAGATACGCAGTATTTT
CASSYSRGATDTQYF
>NA|NA|TRBV10-3|TRBJ1-5
TGTGCCATCAGTGATTGGGGGAGCAATCAGCCCCAGCATTTT
CAISDWGSNQPQHF
>few|TRBD1|TRBV28|TRBJ2-5
TGTGCCAGCAGTAGGGGTTGGGGGACATGGGACCCCGGACAGGGGCACCAAGAGACCCAGTACTTC
CASSRGWGTWDPGQGHQETQYF
>NA|TRBD1|TRBV7-9|TRBJ2-7
TGTGCCAGCAGCTCATTAGGGGGCACCTTAACTAGTTCGCGGGAGCAGTACTTC
CASSSLGGTLTSSREQYF
>NA|TRBD1|TRBV20-1|TRBJ1-2
TGCAGTGCTAGTTTCAGGGGGCCTGGATATGGCTACACCTTC
CSASFRGPGYGYTF
>NA|NA|TRBV18|TRBJ1-5
TGTGCCAGCTCACCACCTTCCAAATCTCAGGCCCAGCATTTT
CASSPPSKSQAQHF
>NA|NA|TRBV7-9|TRBJ1-2
TGTGCCAGCAGGACAGACTCCGCCTATGGCTACACCTTC
CASRTDSAYGYTF
>NA|TRBD1|TRBV18|TRBJ2-1
TGTGCCAGCTCCCAAGACAGGGTCCAGTACAATGAGCAGTTCTTC
CASSQDRVQYNEQFF
>once|NA|TRBV12-3/TRBV12-4|TRBJ1-1
TGTGCCAGCAGTCTGCTAGTAAAGCCTGAAGCTTTCTTT
CASSLLVKPEAFF
>once|NA|TRBV6-5|TRBJ1-2
TGTGCCAGCAATTCAGGGAGCTATGGCTACACCTTC
CASNSGSYGYTF
>NA|NA|TRBV24-1|TRBJ1-4
TGTGCCACCAGTGAGGGGGCAGCTAATGAAAAACTGTTTTTT
CATSEGAANEKLFF
>NA|NA|TRBV2|TRBJ2-4
TGTGCCAGCAGTCTATCAAGCCCGGTGAACATTCAGTACTTC
CASSLSSPVNIQYF